Listed here are 22 T cell receptor beta chains from one sample, sequenced in a study of tumor-infiltrating lymphocytes in primary liver carcinoma. The investigators made TCR beta cDNA from roughly 460 ng total RNA, using a constant-region primer. Amplification in three nested multiplex PCR rounds with slightly modified ARM-PCR gave rise to TCR beta libraries. PCR rounds one and two used TRBV1-TRBV30 forward primers with a C-beta reverse primer for 10 cycles each. TCRdb recomputed calls from the multiplex PCR reads with MiXCR, one row per CDR3 protein. This table has about 23,000 distinct CDR3 sequences, around 77% appearing once. The source material, 20-30 mg of unsorted bulk tissue, was used to co-extract RNA and DNA. Sequences were obtained from liver tumor tissue from sampling region 5. Subset noted: tumor region T5, tumor centre. The receptor set was obtained from a woman aged 25-40 years with primary liver carcinoma and hepatitis B virus infection.

V gene TRBV11-2 combines with J gene TRBJ1-2; TRBD1 agrees at 7 bases. The CDR3 has 17 amino acids. Germline V gene lookup returns CDR1 SGHAT and CDR2 FQNNGV. Unmatched junction bases numbered 18, after V lost 6 bases and J lost 5 bases. Written as DNA, the CDR3 is TGTGCCAGCAGACCAAGGTGGGACAGACGCAATAATTATGGCTACACCTTC. Its translation: CASRPRWDRRNNYGYTF.

The chain uses TRBV14 and TRBJ2-7; maybe TRBD1 (5 bases). The V gene's germline CDR1 is SGHDN and CDR2 FVKESK. V was trimmed by 1 base and J by 3 bases, leaving 13 bases between them. The CDR3 extends over 15 amino acids. Written as DNA, the CDR3 is TGTGCCAGCAGCCAAGTCGGACACGAGTTCTACGAGCAGTACTTC. Its translation is CASSQVGHEFYEQYF.

For this clonotype: The final CDR3 position lacks the conserved phenylalanine or tryptophan, pointing to a likely read error. The chain is built from TRBV4-1 and TRBJ1-6; TRBD1 is a possible D gene (6 bases). V lost 4 bases and J lost 9, with 16 bases in between. The CDR3 is 15 residues long. The germline V gene encodes CDR1 MGHRA and CDR2 YSYEKL. Written as DNA, the CDR3 is TGCGCCAGCAGCCCCCCGGGAAAGGGGGGTTCACCCCTCCACCCT. Translated, it gives CASSPPGKGGSPLHP.

The chain carries TRBV11-2 and TRBJ2-2; 10 positions agree with TRBD2. The length of the CDR3 is 15 residues. V shed 5 bases, J shed 7 bases, and the junction held 7 bases outside the gene matches. Germline values: CDR1 SGHAT, CDR2 FQNNGV. CDR3 DNA: TGTGCCAGCAGCCGGGCTAGCGGGAGCGGCGGGGAGCTGTTTTTT. Its translation is CASSRASGSGGELFF.

About this clonotype: One end of the junction fails to match germline, which may point to a read error. The chain uses TRBV29-1 and TRBJ2-3, with D tentatively TRBD2 (8 bases). There are 24 residues in the CDR3. Germline loops: CDR1 SQVTM, CDR2 ANQGSEA. Here the CDR3 reads CGVEQIQDRQGSAETSGGTDTQYF. The CDR3 DNA sequence: TGCGGCGTAGAGCAGATACAAGACCGACAGGGCTCGGCGGAAACTAGCGGAGGCACAGATACGCAGTATTTT.

V gene TRBV18 combines with J gene TRBJ2-7; a possible D gene is TRBD2 (6 bases). The CDR3 extends over 17 amino acids. Trimming took 4 bases from V and 0 from J, leaving 19 bases between them. The germline V gene encodes CDR1 KGHSH and CDR2 LQKENI. The CDR3 coding sequence is TGTGCCAGCTCACAAACATGGAATAGCGGTGTCTCCTACGAGCAGTACTTC. Its protein product is CASSQTWNSGVSYEQYF.

About this clonotype: Germline is not matched at one junction end, which may reflect a read error. J is TRBJ1-2 and V is TRBV5-6; D call uncertain. The CDR3 has 13 amino acids. CDR1 and CDR2 (germline): SGHDT, YYEEEE. Here the CDR3 DNA reads TGTGCTAGCAGCTTTCGCAAGAACTATGGCTACGTCTTC. Translation: CASSFRKNYGYVF.

The V gene is TRBV6-1, the J gene TRBJ2-3; 9 bases are a match to TRBD1. With V trimmed by 10 bases and J by 3 bases, 5 bases remained unmatched. The CDR3 has 13 residues. Germline loops: CDR1 MNHNS, CDR2 SASEGT. CDR3 in DNA: TGTGCCATGGGACAGGGCGAGACAGATACGCAGTATTTT. It encodes CAMGQGETDTQYF.

Remarks on this clonotype: The CDR3 ends on some other residue instead of the conserved phenylalanine or tryptophan, so this is likely a read error. The genes are TRBV6-2 or TRBV6-3 and TRBJ1-1; TRBD1 might be the D (6 bases). The CDR3 has 18 residues. Trimming stripped 5 bases from V and 0 bases from J, with 22 bases between. Germline-derived CDR1 and CDR2 are MNHEY and SVGEGT. The CDR3 spells CASSPGDSAQHMNTEAFL. The CDR3 nucleotides read TGTGCCAGCAGTCCAGGGGATTCCGCGCAGCACATGAACACTGAAGCTTTCCTT.

In regard to this clonotype: One junction end disagrees with the germline gene, perhaps due to a read error. The rearrangement uses TRBV10-2 and TRBJ2-7, with 7 bases fitting TRBD2. Per germline, CDR1 WSHSY and CDR2 SAAADI. This CDR3 has 13 residues. DNA for the CDR3: TGCTCCAGCAATCGAGCGGGGTACTACGAACAGTACTTC. This translates into CSSNRAGYYEQYF.

The chain couples TRBV12-3 or TRBV12-4 to TRBJ2-5, with D tentatively TRBD2 (5 bases). V was trimmed by 2 bases and J by 5 bases, leaving 12 bases between them. The CDR3 has 14 amino acids. The CDR3 loop reads CASSLPTSQETQYF. The CDR3 nucleotides are TGTGCCAGCAGTTTACCCACTAGTCAGGAGACCCAGTACTTC.

On this clonotype: An end of the junction does not agree with germline; a read error may underlie this. The chain combines TRBV29-1 with TRBJ2-7; 10 nucleotides align to TRBD1. The CDR3 loop spans 13 amino acids. Germline CDR1 SQVTM, CDR2 ANQGSEA. CDR3 loop: CSVRQGALYEQYF. In DNA form, the CDR3 reads TGCAGCGTAAGACAGGGGGCACTTTACGAGCAATACTTC.

This clonotype was seen only once. The rearrangement uses TRBV7-9 and TRBJ2-7, with 9 bases aligning to TRBD2. V gave up 5 bases and J gave up 5 bases; unmatched junction bases: 19. The CDR3 runs 18 residues. CDR1 and CDR2 (germline): SEHNR, FQNEAQ (reference sequence). CDR3 DNA: TGTGCCAGCAGCATAGATAGTTTAGTGGGCGGGAGGGATCACGAGCAGTACTTC. This gives the protein CASSIDSLVGGRDHEQYF.

About this clonotype: Relative to the germline gene, one junction end is altered; a read error may explain this. The gene calls are TRBV4-3 and TRBJ1-2; maybe TRBD1 (5 bases). CDR3 length: 20 amino acids. Germline-derived CDR1 and CDR2 are LGHNA and YSLEER. DNA for the CDR3: TGCGCCAGCAGCCAAGGTGAAGGAAGGGGCAGGACCGCTTCTAACTATTGCTACACCTTC. Its protein is CASSQGEGRGRTASNYCYTF.

The sample holds many counts of this clonotype. A much larger clone differs by one base, so this may be a read error. This chain uses TRBV12-3 or TRBV12-4 with TRBJ2-5; 8 bases align to TRBD1. V was pared by 3 bases and J by 4 bases, with 10 bases of the junction left unmatched. The CDR3 totals 16 residues. DNA for the CDR3: TGTGCCAGCAGTTTTCGTACAGGGGGAACACGAGAGACCCAGTACTTC. Its translation: CASSFRTGGTRETQYF.

Concerning this clonotype: The conserved phenylalanine or tryptophan normally closing the CDR3 is absent here, so this likely arose from a read error. This rearrangement joins TRBV6-5 to TRBJ2-5; 10 bases fit TRBD1. Germline values: CDR1 MNHEY, CDR2 SVGAGI. The CDR3 loop spans 13 amino acids. CDR3 nucleotide sequence: TGTGCCTGCAGTACCGACAGGGGGCTGTCCCAGTACCTC. Translating gives CACSTDRGLSQYL.

Notes on this clonotype: A junction end diverges from the germline sequence, so it may reflect a read error. The chain has TRBV28 and TRBJ2-7, with D possibly matching TRBD2 (7 bases). Per the germline V gene, CDR1 is MDHEN and CDR2 is SYDVKM. This CDR3 spans 15 amino acids. The CDR3 sequence is CGSSAFGGADYEQYF. CDR3 DNA: TGTGGCAGCAGTGCCTTTGGGGGGGCCGACTACGAGCAGTACTTC. Full variable domain (missing parts from reference TRBV28 and TRBJ2-7): DVKVTQSSRYLVKRTGEKVFLECVQDMDHENMFWYRQDPGLGLRLIYFSYDVKMKEKGDIPEGYSVSREKKERFSLILESASTNQTSMYLCGSSAFGGADYEQYFGPGTRLTVT.

This clonotype occurred a few times. V is TRBV11-2 and J is TRBJ2-1, with D unresolved. Germline CDR1 SGHAT, CDR2 FQNNGV. Trimming cost V 6 bases and J 0 bases, with 9 bases left between them. The length of the CDR3 is 14 residues. The CDR3 region has the DNA TGTGCCAGCAGAGGCTGGAGCTCCTACAATGAGCAGTTCTTC. Its protein product is CASRGWSSYNEQFF.

The rearrangement uses TRBV11-2 and TRBJ1-4, with D unclear. The CDR3 totals 12 residues. Germline CDR1 SGHAT, CDR2 FQNNGV. The germline V and J ends were trimmed by 4 bases and 10 bases, with 10 bases remaining between them. In nucleotides, the CDR3 is TGTGCCAGCAGCTCCCGGTGGGGAAAACTGTTTTTT. Its translation: CASSSRWGKLFF. Supplemented by reference TRBV11-2 and TRBJ1-4, the full variable domain reads EAGVAQSPRYKIIEKRQSVAFWCNPISGHATLYWYQQILGQGPKLLIQFQNNGVVDDSQLPKDRFSAERLKGVDSTLKIQPAKLEDSAVYLCASSSRWGKLFFGSGTQLSVL.

With regard to this clonotype: A read error is likely, as this CDR3 ends without the conserved phenylalanine or tryptophan. This chain joins TRBV6-2 or TRBV6-3 and TRBJ1-5, with unresolved D. From germline, CDR1 is MNHEY and CDR2 SVGEGT. The CDR3 length is 13 residues. CDR3 sequence: CASSYRDNRPQHL. In nucleotides, the CDR3 is TGTGCCAGCAGTTACCGTGACAATCGGCCCCAGCATTTA.

Comments on this clonotype: The germline gene is not matched at one end of the junction; a read error may be the cause. The V and J genes are TRBV6-5 and TRBJ2-6, with 9 bases lining up with TRBD1. There are 18 residues in the CDR3. Per germline, CDR1 MNHEY and CDR2 SVGAGI. CDR3 sequence (DNA): TGTGCCAACAAGACATACAGGGGGCGCGTCTCTGGGGCCGACGTCTTGACTTTC. Translating it yields CANKTYRGRVSGADVLTF.

This clonotype occurred many times. This chain uses TRBV29-1 with TRBJ2-2; TRBD2 matches 7 bases. The CDR3 is 15 amino acids. Unmatched junction bases numbered 7, after V lost 0 bases and J lost 6 bases. In germline, CDR1 is SQVTM, CDR2 ANQGSEA. This CDR3 is CSVEDAAGAPGELFF. The CDR3 DNA follows: TGCAGCGTTGAAGACGCCGCGGGAGCCCCCGGGGAGCTGTTTTTT.